One sample yielded the 26 T cell receptor beta chains listed below, sequenced in a study of blood T cell repertoires in COVID-19. The data were produced by immunoSEQ multiplex PCR, yet TCRdb's version contains in-frame clones alone and is incomplete. This table holds roughly 51,000 clones, roughly 85% found once. The sequencing input was peripheral blood. All receptors derive from an elderly woman with acute or convalescent COVID-19.

This chain links TRBV10-3 with TRBJ1-2, with TRBD1 identical over 7 bases. The CDR3 is made up of 15 amino acids. Germline loops: CDR1 ENHRY, CDR2 SYGVKD. V lost 6 bases to trimming and J lost 14 bases; unmatched junction nucleotides: 21. CDR3 DNA sequence: TGTGCCATCAGCTTATCCATAACAGGGGAGAGGGGGTTGACCTTC. Translation: CAISLSITGERGLTF.

The genes are TRBV30 and TRBJ2-2; TRBD2 aligns across 13 bases. Losses at the gene ends were 5 bases for V and 2 bases for J; bases not matched to a gene: 5. This CDR3 spans 16 amino acids. Germline V gene sequence: CDR1 GTSNPN, CDR2 SVGIG (reference sequence). For the CDR3, the DNA is TGTGCCTGGTTGGGACTAGCGGGGCTTAACACCGGGGAGCTGTTTTTT. Its protein product is CAWLGLAGLNTGELFF.

The chain has TRBV5-1 and TRBJ2-1; D call uncertain. The CDR3 runs to 15 residues. In germline, CDR1 is SGHRS, CDR2 YFSETQ. V gave up 0 bases and J gave up 0 bases, with 7 bases separating them. The CDR3 sequence is CASSLERSSYNEQFF. In nucleotides, the CDR3 is TGCGCCAGCAGCTTGGAAAGGAGCTCCTACAATGAGCAGTTCTTC.

The rearrangement links TRBV2 to TRBJ1-5; weak D call: TRBD1 (6 bases). Trimming took off 4 bases at V and 6 bases at J, with 10 bases between the two ends. The CDR3 sequence is 13 residues long. Looked up from germline, CDR1 is SNHLY and CDR2 is FYNNEI. The CDR3 loop reads CASSGGRSQPQHF. DNA of the CDR3: TGTGCCAGCAGTGGGGGGCGCTCTCAGCCCCAGCATTTT. The variable domain in full, completed from reference TRBV2 and TRBJ1-5, reads EPEVTQTPSHQVTQMGQEVILRCVPISNHLYFYWYRQILGQKVEFLVSFYNNEISEKSEIFDDQFSVERPDGSNFTLKIRSTKLEDSAMYFCASSGGRSQPQHFGDGTRLSIL.

V usage is TRBV24-1 and J usage is TRBJ2-1; 10 nucleotides line up with TRBD1. V lost 3 bases and J lost 6; bases outside the gene matches: 1. The CDR3 extends over 14 amino acids. The germline gives CDR1 KGHDR, CDR2 SFDVKD. CDR3 sequence (DNA): TGTGCCACCAGTGATCGGACAGGGGGCAATGAGCAGTTCTTC. Amino acids: CATSDRTGGNEQFF.

The chain joins TRBV9 to TRBJ2-3, with D tentatively TRBD2 (7 bases). Germline V gene data show CDR1 as SGDLS and CDR2 as YYNGEE. V lost 5 bases and J lost 3, with 16 bases in between. The CDR3 sequence is 15 residues long. CDR3 DNA sequence: TGTGCCAGCAGTGAATCGGGGGGCTGGACAGATACGCAGTATTTT. It is translated as CASSESGGWTDTQYF.

This clone was seen a single time. This rearrangement joins TRBV12-5 to TRBJ1-2, with 7 bases lining up with TRBD1. CDR1 and CDR2 from the germline V gene are LGHNT and FRNRAP. The CDR3 covers 13 residues. The V segment lost 6 bases and the J segment 2 bases; nucleotides outside the gene matches: 3. CDR3 loop: CASGDRANYGYTF. CDR3 nucleotides: TGTGCTAGTGGCGACAGGGCGAACTATGGCTACACCTTC.

This chain connects TRBV4-1 to TRBJ2-3; 8 bases agree with TRBD2. V lost 3 bases, J lost 3 bases, and 11 bases stayed unmatched. The CDR3 is 17 amino acids. Germline V lookup: CDR1 MGHRA, CDR2 YSYEKL. The CDR3 bases are TGCGCCAGCAGCCAGCCTGGCCGGGGGGGAGGGACAGATACGCAGTATTTT. Translation: CASSQPGRGGGTDTQYF.

The J gene is TRBJ1-1, the V gene TRBV27, with TRBD1 as a possible D gene (6 bases). This CDR3 has 15 amino acids. From germline, CDR1 is MNHEY and CDR2 SMNVEV (reference sequence). Trimming stripped 2 bases from V and 1 base from J, with 11 bases between. The CDR3 loop reads CASSLRGGANTEAFF. CDR3 coding DNA: TGTGCCAGCAGTTTACGGGGGGGGGCGAACACTGAAGCTTTCTTT.

V usage is TRBV28 and J usage is TRBJ1-2; a weak D match, TRBD1 (6 bases). Trimming cost V 5 bases and J 4 bases, with 11 bases left between them. The CDR3 sequence is 13 residues long. Germline CDR1 is MDHEN and CDR2 is SYDVKM. The CDR3 bases are TGTGCCAGCAGTCAACAGGGATTCTATGGCTACACCTTC. This sequence encodes CASSQQGFYGYTF.

This clone came up a few times. This chain joins TRBV5-1 and TRBJ1-3; D uncertain. CDR1 SGHRS and CDR2 YFSETQ come from the germline V gene. This CDR3 is 16 amino acids long. Between the trimmed V and J ends, which lost 4 bases and 0 bases, there was a span of 14 bases. CDR3: CASSAGGILSGNTIYF. Written as DNA, the CDR3 is TGCGCCAGCAGCGCCGGAGGGATACTCTCTGGAAACACCATATATTTT.

The chain recombines TRBV5-1 with TRBJ2-3, with 14 bases identical to TRBD2. Germline CDR1 SGHRS, CDR2 YFSETQ. This CDR3 comprises 16 residues. Trimming took 2 bases from V and 5 from J; bases not matched to a gene: 4. For the CDR3, the DNA is TGCGCCAGCAGCTTTGGGACTAGCGGGGGAGGAGATACGCAGTATTTT. It specifies CASSFGTSGGGDTQYF.

The chain combines TRBV29-1 with TRBJ1-2; TRBD1 aligns across 7 bases. CDR3 size: 13 residues. The germline gives CDR1 SQVTM, CDR2 ANQGSEA. J was trimmed by 3 bases and V by 4 bases; bases with no gene match: 5. For the CDR3, the DNA is TGCAGCGTTGGGACAGGAGAGTACTATGGCTACACCTTC. Translated: CSVGTGEYYGYTF.

This chain uses TRBV2 with TRBJ1-4, with 7 bases that match TRBD1. With V trimmed by 6 bases and J by 10 bases, 14 bases remained unmatched. Germline V gene sequence: CDR1 SNHLY, CDR2 FYNNEI. This CDR3 comprises 15 residues. The CDR3 sequence is CASSGGDSGQGKLFF. DNA for the CDR3: TGTGCCAGCAGCGGGGGGGACAGTGGCCAGGGAAAACTGTTTTTT.

The chain uses TRBV6-5 and TRBJ1-1, with 9 bases aligning to TRBD1. The CDR3 loop spans 14 amino acids. Germline CDR1 reads MNHEY; CDR2 reads SVGAGI. The J segment lost 1 base and the V segment lost 6 bases, leaving 3 bases of the junction unmatched. As DNA, the CDR3 is TGTGCCAGCAGGTCGGGACAGGGGAACACTGAAGCTTTCTTT. It encodes CASRSGQGNTEAFF.

The chain joins TRBV5-4 to TRBJ2-1, with 9 bases that match TRBD2. Germline V gene sequence: CDR1 SGHNT, CDR2 YYREEE (reference sequence). V shed 0 bases and J 6 bases; nucleotides not matched to a gene: 4. This CDR3 region has 15 residues. CDR3: CASSLVSGGSNEQFF. The CDR3 region has the DNA TGTGCCAGCAGCTTGGTTAGCGGGGGCTCCAATGAGCAGTTCTTC.

The chain links TRBV11-2 to TRBJ2-4, with a weak D call TRBD2 (6 bases). CDR1 is SGHAT and CDR2 is FQNNGV in the germline V gene. Trimming left V 3 bases short and J 6 bases short, with 18 bases between. The CDR3 length is 16 residues. CDR3 residues: CASSLARGRVGNIQYF. For the CDR3, the DNA is TGTGCCAGCAGCTTGGCGCGGGGTCGAGTGGGAAACATTCAGTACTTC.

The chain employs TRBV19 and TRBJ1-2, with 8 bases identical to TRBD1. Germline trimming cut 10 bases from V and 0 bases from J; bases unmatched to any gene: 10. CDR1 and CDR2 (germline): LNHDA, SQIVND (reference sequence). The CDR3 spans 15 residues. The CDR3 bases are TGTGCCACCGCTACAGGGGGATGGGCTAACTATGGCTACACCTTC. As protein: CATATGGWANYGYTF.

In this sample, this clone turned up once. The chain couples TRBV29-1 to TRBJ1-2, with TRBD1 matching 7 bases. CDR3 length equals 12 residues. The V gene end was trimmed by 3 bases and the J gene end by 4 bases; junction bases not matched to a gene: 2. Germline V CDR1 and CDR2: SQVTM, ANQGSEA. The CDR3 sequence is CSVEAGGYGYTF. For the CDR3, the DNA is TGCAGCGTTGAGGCAGGGGGCTATGGCTACACCTTC.

The CDR3 region is CASSLLAGAYEQYF. The CDR3 coding sequence is TGTGCCAGCAGCTTGCTAGCGGGGGCCTACGAGCAGTACTTC. V and J are TRBV7-8 and TRBJ2-7; 10 bases fit TRBD2. The trim removed 3 bases at V and 2 bases at J, leaving 1 base unmatched. The CDR3 runs 14 residues. Germline loops: CDR1 SGHVS, CDR2 FQNEAQ. The variable domain in full, completed from reference TRBV7-8 and TRBJ2-7, reads GAGVSQSPRYKVAKRGQDVALRCDPISGHVSLFWYQQALGQGPEFLTYFQNEAQLDKSGLPSDRFFAERPEGSVSTLKIQRTQQEDSAVYLCASSLLAGAYEQYFGPGTRLTVT.

This clone was observed a single time. J is TRBJ1-4 and V is TRBV6-5, with D perhaps matching TRBD1 (6 bases). Trimming removed 6 bases from V and 2 bases from J, with 10 bases in between. The CDR3 sequence is 14 residues long. CDR1 is MNHEY and CDR2 is SVGAGI in the germline V gene. The CDR3 sequence is CASSTGITNEKLFF. DNA of the CDR3: TGTGCCAGCAGCACAGGGATTACTAATGAAAAACTGTTTTTT.

J is TRBJ1-2 and V is TRBV7-2; D is undetermined. Germline-derived CDR1 and CDR2 are SGHTA and FQGNSA. The CDR3 covers 15 residues. Trimming removed 0 bases at V and 4 bases at J, with 12 bases between. This CDR3 is CASSLALVESYGYTF. In DNA form, the CDR3 reads TGTGCCAGCAGCTTAGCGTTGGTGGAGAGCTATGGCTACACCTTC.

The genes are TRBV2 and TRBJ1-5; perhaps TRBD1 as D (5 bases). CDR1 is SNHLY and CDR2 is FYNNEI in the germline V gene. CDR3 length: 15 amino acids. V was pared by 6 bases and J by 0 bases, with 12 bases between. The CDR3 sequence is CASRRQQNSNQPQHF. The CDR3 region has the DNA TGTGCCAGCAGACGACAGCAAAATAGCAATCAGCCCCAGCATTTT.

The CDR3 bases are TGTGCCAGCAGTTCGGGCAGGGCCTATGGCTACACCTTC. It translates to CASSSGRAYGYTF. V usage is TRBV12-3 or TRBV12-4 and J usage is TRBJ1-2, with D perhaps TRBD1 (5 bases). The V and J ends lost 4 bases and 4 bases respectively, with 10 bases between them. The CDR3 runs 13 residues.

The rearrangement uses TRBV18 and TRBJ2-1; the D gene is possibly TRBD2 (5 bases). From germline, CDR1 is KGHSH and CDR2 LQKENI. V lost 2 bases and J 5 bases, leaving 13 bases between the germline ends. This CDR3 has 15 residues. The DNA for the CDR3 is TGTGCCAGCTCACCATCTCTAGCAGATAACAATGAGCAGTTCTTC. Its protein product is CASSPSLADNNEQFF.

V gene TRBV2 combines with J gene TRBJ1-5, with D perhaps TRBD1 (5 bases). The CDR3 has 15 residues. With 7 bases removed from V and 0 bases from J, the gap between germline ends came to 13 bases. Germline lookup yields CDR1 SNHLY and CDR2 FYNNEI. Here the CDR3 DNA reads TGTGCCAGCACTCTAGGGGTTTATAGCAATCAGCCCCAGCATTTT. Protein sequence: CASTLGVYSNQPQHF.